This passage covers 11 T cell receptor beta chains from one sample sequenced in a study of control samples from healthy donors and cancer patients. TCRdb keeps only in-frame clones here, not all; method: immunoSEQ multiplex PCR. The sample shows about 80,000 clones, around 92% of them seen only once. Sequenced sample: blood. The origin of the receptors is a middle-aged man in good health.

The rearrangement joins TRBV25-1 to TRBJ2-7; D is undetermined. CDR3 length equals 17 residues. In germline, CDR1 is MGHDK, CDR2 SYGVNS. Trimming pared 2 bases from V and 3 bases from J, leaving 20 bases between. The chain's CDR3 is CASSETPGPAHIYEQYF. The CDR3 DNA is TGTGCCAGCAGTGAAACCCCCGGACCCGCACATATCTACGAGCAGTACTTC.

This chain uses TRBV12-3 or TRBV12-4 with TRBJ1-1, with D maybe TRBD1 (6 bases). This CDR3 has 11 amino acids. The V end lost 6 bases, the J end lost 8 bases, and 10 bases lay between the germline ends. CDR3 DNA: TGTGCCAGCAGCGAGGGGGGCGAAGCTTTCTTT. It is translated as CASSEGGEAFF.

This sequence joins TRBV12-5 and TRBJ1-1, with a tentative D call TRBD1 (5 bases). V lost 4 bases and J 5 bases, leaving 23 bases between the germline ends. The CDR3 has 17 amino acids. Germline CDR1 reads LGHNT; CDR2 reads FRNRAP. CDR3 nucleotides: TGTGCTAGTGGTTCCCTGATTTATCAGGGTCTGAGGACTGAAGCTTTCTTT. Translated, it gives CASGSLIYQGLRTEAFF.

This sequence joins TRBV5-1 and TRBJ2-5; D uncertain. With 4 bases removed from V and 4 bases from J, the gap between germline ends came to 11 bases. The CDR3 covers 13 residues. The germline V gene encodes CDR1 SGHRS and CDR2 YFSETQ. CDR3 region: CASSEGARETQYF. CDR3 DNA sequence: TGCGCCAGCAGCGAAGGAGCTCGAGAGACCCAGTACTTC.

The chain's CDR3 is CASSLTRASSGEQFF. The CDR3 DNA reads as TGTGCCAGCAGCTTAACGCGAGCGTCATCCGGGGAGCAGTTCTTC. The chain has TRBV7-2 and TRBJ2-1, with D hard to call. Germline values: CDR1 SGHTA, CDR2 FQGNSA. This CDR3 region has 15 residues. Trimming took 2 bases from V and 10 from J, leaving 18 bases between them.

This clone has only one observation. This chain connects TRBV2 to TRBJ1-1; TRBD1 agrees at 7 bases. With 2 bases clipped from V and 5 bases from J, the junction kept 11 bases outside the gene matches. From germline, CDR1 is SNHLY and CDR2 FYNNEI. This CDR3 region has 16 residues. The CDR3 region is CASSESTGRRGTEAFF. In DNA form, the CDR3 reads TGTGCCAGCAGTGAATCGACAGGGAGGAGGGGAACTGAAGCTTTCTTT.

The V and J genes are TRBV7-8 and TRBJ1-1; D possibly corresponds to TRBD1 (6 bases). Between the trimmed V and J ends, which lost 1 base and 1 base, there was a span of 13 bases. Germline CDR1 is SGHVS and CDR2 is FQNEAQ. The CDR3 sequence is 16 residues long. The CDR3 bases are TGTGCCAGCAGCTTAGAACAGGGAAGATGGAACACTGAAGCTTTCTTT. Translation gives CASSLEQGRWNTEAFF.

V and J are TRBV7-2 and TRBJ2-1, with D perhaps matching TRBD1 or TRBD2 (5 bases each). The germline V and J ends were trimmed by 2 bases and 4 bases, with 15 bases remaining between them. Germline loops: CDR1 SGHTA, CDR2 FQGNSA. The CDR3 is made up of 16 amino acids. This CDR3 reads CASSLPPGTRYNEQFF. Here the CDR3 DNA reads TGTGCCAGCAGCTTACCCCCGGGGACCCGGTACAATGAGCAGTTCTTC.

This clone was seen just once. The genes are TRBV6-6 and TRBJ2-7; D remains unclear. The V end lost 0 bases, the J end lost 2 bases, and 5 bases lay between the germline ends. Germline CDR1 MNHNY, CDR2 SVGAGI (reference sequence). The CDR3 covers 13 residues. In DNA, the CDR3 is TGTGCCAGCAGTTACTCGAAAGCCTACGAGCAGTACTTC. It codes for CASSYSKAYEQYF.

Worth noting for this clone: The sample has other DNA sequences that encode this CDR3 too. This sequence joins TRBV5-1 and TRBJ2-5, with D perhaps TRBD2 (7 bases). Germline values: CDR1 SGHRS, CDR2 YFSETQ. The CDR3 length is 16 residues. Trimming left V 8 bases short and J 4 bases short, with 24 bases between. DNA for the CDR3: TGCGCCAGTCCAGAACTGAGGGGGGGGGACCGAGAGACCCAGTACTTC. Translating it yields CASPELRGGDRETQYF.

This chain links TRBV4-1 with TRBJ2-6, with TRBD1 matching over 8 bases. V was clipped by 4 bases and J by 0 bases; unmatched bases: 8. Germline V gene lookup returns CDR1 MGHRA and CDR2 YSYEKL. CDR3 length: 18 amino acids. The CDR3 nucleotides are TGCGCCAGCAGCCCGACAGGGGCGCCTAACTCTGGGGCCAACGTCCTGACTTTC. Its translation: CASSPTGAPNSGANVLTF.